This TCR beta chain emerged from a study of cytomegalovirus exposure and HLA in healthy donors. Study outcomes and limitations: Apparent HLA restriction characterized most CMV-associated TCR beta chains in a later analysis. CMV antigen specificity was confirmed in vitro for three CMV-associated chains. Reports credit the classifier with highly specific, highly sensitive diagnosis of cytomegalovirus status. In an earlier analysis, most TCR beta V segments were productive about 87% or about 30% of the time.

With V trimmed by 5 bases and J by 5 bases, 7 bases remained unmatched. In germline, CDR1 is MNHEY, CDR2 SVGAGI. The CDR3 spans 14 residues. Vbeta (60) and Jbeta (13) primers were used in the PCR. Sequencing was performed with immunoSEQ multiplex PCR; in TCRdb, only in-frame clones are kept and a portion is missing. Of about 180,000 clones in the sample, over 75% are singletons; the top ten hold 1%. A remark on this clone: The antigen is not known.

Sequences were obtained from PBMCs. The sequence derives from a woman between 50 and 59 years old in good health and CMV-seropositive. The rearrangement joins TRBV6-5 to TRBJ1-2; 8 bases align to TRBD1. CDR3 sequence reads: CASSRTRGHYGYTF. In DNA form, the CDR3 reads TGTGCCAGCAGTCGTACCAGGGGGCATTATGGCTACACCTTC.